This T cell receptor beta chain was observed in a study of blood T cell repertoires in COVID-19. CDR3 length equals 14 residues. Germline V CDR1 and CDR2: SGHVS, FQNEAQ. The J segment lost 5 bases and the V segment lost 9 bases, leaving 11 bases of the junction unmatched. Enrolment of Seattle patients took place during active infection, and they were followed longitudinally. Methods used by the authors: Estimation of nucleated cell counts was performed using reference gene primer amplification. Only in-frame clones appear in the TCRdb table, and some are missing; sequencing was by immunoSEQ multiplex PCR. Clone size and V and J calls were adopted from that table, with D and trimming inferred from the DNA. The sample shows fewer than 350,000 clones, 70% to 90% of them seen only once.

Sequencing input: peripheral blood. This TCR was sampled from a woman in her seventies with COVID-19, enrolled during active disease. The genes are TRBV7-8 and TRBJ2-7; TRBD2 aligns across 9 bases. The CDR3 spells CASRGLAGFDEQYF. The CDR3 bases are TGTGCCAGTCGGGGGCTAGCGGGGTTCGACGAGCAGTACTTC.